Listed here are 4 T cell receptor beta chains from one sample, sequenced in a study of shared T cell receptors in the human thymus. Profiled with immunoSEQ multiplex PCR; TCRdb holds only in-frame clones, not every one. The profile shows 550,000 to 800,000 clones, around 85% of them singletons. This same sample was also taken into another study, of human thymus T cells.

Sequenced: thymocytes. The receptors come from a girl in the first two years of life with a congenital heart defect.

The chain has TRBV11-3 and TRBJ2-5; D is unclear. Germline CDR1 is SGHNT and CDR2 is YENEEA. V dropped 2 bases and J dropped 3 bases, with 7 bases sitting between them. The CDR3 runs to 13 residues. DNA for the CDR3: TGTGCCAGCAGCTTAACTTATAAAGAGACCCAGTACTTC. It encodes CASSLTYKETQYF.

The chain couples TRBV6-1 to TRBJ1-6; 9 bases are a match to TRBD1. Germline V gene sequence: CDR1 MNHNS, CDR2 SASEGT. J lost 10 bases, V lost 6 bases, and 10 bases had no gene match. The CDR3 is made up of 15 amino acids. The DNA of the CDR3 is TGTGCCAGCAGCCCCCGGACAGGGGACAACTCACCCCTCCACTTT. It encodes CASSPRTGDNSPLHF.

The V gene is TRBV2, the J gene TRBJ1-2, with D possibly TRBD1 on 6 matching bases. Germline loops: CDR1 SNHLY, CDR2 FYNNEI. The CDR3 is 17 amino acids. V dropped 6 bases and J dropped 0 bases, with 20 bases sitting between them. CDR3 in amino acids: CASRVTGGRAPNYGYTF. Written as DNA, the CDR3 is TGTGCCAGCAGAGTAACGGGGGGCAGAGCCCCTAACTATGGCTACACCTTC.

The chain's CDR3 is CASSLLPDRPGGYTF. CDR3 nucleotides: TGTGCCAGCAGCCTCCTGCCCGACAGGCCAGGTGGCTACACCTTC. The rearrangement uses TRBV7-9 and TRBJ1-2; D may be TRBD1 (6 bases). The CDR3 totals 15 residues. Deletions cut 5 bases from V and 7 bases from J, with 20 bases between. The germline V gene encodes CDR1 SEHNR and CDR2 FQNEAQ (reference sequence).